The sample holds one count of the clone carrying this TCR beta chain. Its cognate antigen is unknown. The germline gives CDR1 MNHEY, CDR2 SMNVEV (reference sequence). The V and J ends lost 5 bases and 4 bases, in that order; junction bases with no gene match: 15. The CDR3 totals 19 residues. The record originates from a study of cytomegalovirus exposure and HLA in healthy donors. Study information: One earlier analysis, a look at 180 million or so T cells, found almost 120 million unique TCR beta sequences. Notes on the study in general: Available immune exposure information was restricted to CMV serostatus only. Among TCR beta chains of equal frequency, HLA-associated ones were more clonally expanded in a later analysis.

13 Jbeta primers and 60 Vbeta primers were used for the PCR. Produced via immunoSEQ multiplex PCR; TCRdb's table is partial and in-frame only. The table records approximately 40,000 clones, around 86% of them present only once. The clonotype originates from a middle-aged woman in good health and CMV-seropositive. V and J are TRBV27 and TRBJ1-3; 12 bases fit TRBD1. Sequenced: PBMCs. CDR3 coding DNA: TGTGCCAGCAGTGCCACGGGGCGGGGGACAGGGGGCTCGGGAAACACCATATATTTT. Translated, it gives CASSATGRGTGGSGNTIYF.